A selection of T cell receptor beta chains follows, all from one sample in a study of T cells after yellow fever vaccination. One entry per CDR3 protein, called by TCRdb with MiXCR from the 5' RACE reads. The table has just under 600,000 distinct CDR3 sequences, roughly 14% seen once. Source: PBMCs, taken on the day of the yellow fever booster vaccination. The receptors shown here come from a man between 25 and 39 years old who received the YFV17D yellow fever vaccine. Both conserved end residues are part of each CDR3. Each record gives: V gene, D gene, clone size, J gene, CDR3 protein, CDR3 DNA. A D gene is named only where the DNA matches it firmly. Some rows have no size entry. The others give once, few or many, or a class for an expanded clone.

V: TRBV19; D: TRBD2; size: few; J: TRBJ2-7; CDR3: CASRTSGNPFGYYEQYF; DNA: TGTGCCAGTAGAACTAGCGGGAATCCATTCGGGTACTACGAGCAGTACTTC
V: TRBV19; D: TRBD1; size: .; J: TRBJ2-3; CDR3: CASSIGTGYGTDTQYF; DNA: TGTGCCAGTAGTATAGGGACAGGGTACGGCACAGATACGCAGTATTTT
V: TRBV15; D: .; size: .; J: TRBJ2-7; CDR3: CATSRAGRGVYEQYF; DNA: TGTGCCACCAGCAGAGCGGGCAGGGGGGTCTACGAGCAGTACTTC
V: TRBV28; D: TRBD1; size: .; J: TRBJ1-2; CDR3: CASSFSGQRYGYTF; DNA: TGTGCCAGCAGTTTTTCGGGACAGCGCTATGGCTACACCTTC
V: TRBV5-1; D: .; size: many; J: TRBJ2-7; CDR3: CASSLTGTNFYEQYF; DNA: TGCGCCAGCAGCTTGACCGGGACCAACTTCTACGAGCAGTACTTC
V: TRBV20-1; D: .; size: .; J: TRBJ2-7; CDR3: CSAVPEGAYEQYF; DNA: TGCAGTGCTGTGCCAGAGGGAGCCTACGAGCAGTACTTC
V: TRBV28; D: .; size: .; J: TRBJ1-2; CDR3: CASSYGRGLWGYTF; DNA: TGTGCCAGCAGTTATGGGCGGGGCCTATGGGGCTACACCTTC
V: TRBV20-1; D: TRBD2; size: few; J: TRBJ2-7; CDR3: CSVRLAGNYEQYF; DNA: TGCAGTGTTAGACTAGCGGGAAATTACGAGCAGTACTTC
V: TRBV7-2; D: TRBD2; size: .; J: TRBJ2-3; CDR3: CASSLREGGDTQYF; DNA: TGTGCCAGCAGCTTACGGGAGGGGGGAGATACGCAGTATTTT
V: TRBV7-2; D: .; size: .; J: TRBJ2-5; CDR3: CASSLALTVQETQYF; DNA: TGTGCCAGCAGCTTAGCGTTAACAGTTCAAGAGACCCAGTACTTC
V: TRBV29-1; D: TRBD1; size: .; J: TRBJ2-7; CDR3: CSVDLGQDEQYF; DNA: TGCAGCGTGGATTTGGGACAGGACGAGCAGTACTTC
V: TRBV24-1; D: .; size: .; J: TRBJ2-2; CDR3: CATSDPPGERSTGELFF; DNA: TGTGCCACCAGTGATCCCCCGGGGGAGCGGTCCACCGGGGAGCTGTTTTTT